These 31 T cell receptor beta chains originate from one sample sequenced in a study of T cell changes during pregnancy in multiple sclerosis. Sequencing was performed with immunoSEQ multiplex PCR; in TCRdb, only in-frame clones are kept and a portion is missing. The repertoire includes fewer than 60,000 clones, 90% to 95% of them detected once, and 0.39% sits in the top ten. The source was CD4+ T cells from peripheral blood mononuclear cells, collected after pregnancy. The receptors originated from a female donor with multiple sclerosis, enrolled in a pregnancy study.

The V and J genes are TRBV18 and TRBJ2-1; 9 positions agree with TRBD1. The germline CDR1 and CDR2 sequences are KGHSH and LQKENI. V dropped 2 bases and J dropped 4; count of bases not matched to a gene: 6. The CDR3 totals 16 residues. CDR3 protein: CASSPLGQGSYNEQFF. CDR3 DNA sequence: TGTGCCAGCTCACCATTAGGACAGGGGAGTTACAATGAGCAGTTCTTC.

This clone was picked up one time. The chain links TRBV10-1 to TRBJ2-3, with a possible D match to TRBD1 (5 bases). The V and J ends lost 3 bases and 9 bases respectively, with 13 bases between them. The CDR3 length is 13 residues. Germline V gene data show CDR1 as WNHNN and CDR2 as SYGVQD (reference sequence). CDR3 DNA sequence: TGCGCCAGCAGTGATGGGGCCATAGGCACGCAGTATTTT. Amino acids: CASSDGAIGTQYF.

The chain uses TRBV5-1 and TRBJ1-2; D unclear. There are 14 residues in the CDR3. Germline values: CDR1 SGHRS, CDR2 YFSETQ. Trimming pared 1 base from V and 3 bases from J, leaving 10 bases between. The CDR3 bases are TGCGCCAGCAGCTTGTCGGGCGGGGACTATGGCTACACCTTC. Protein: CASSLSGGDYGYTF. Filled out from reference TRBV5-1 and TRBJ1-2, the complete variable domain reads KAGVTQTPRYLIKTRGQQVTLSCSPISGHRSVSWYQQTPGQGLQFLFEYFSETQRNKGNFPGRFSGRQFSNSRSEMNVSTLELGDSALYLCASSLSGGDYGYTFGSGTRLTVV.

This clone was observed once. CDR3 residues: CASSLVAGEGTGELFF. Written as DNA, the CDR3 is TGCGCCAGCAGCTTAGTAGCGGGAGAGGGAACCGGGGAGCTGTTTTTT. The chain couples TRBV5-1 to TRBJ2-2; 9 positions match TRBD2. Germline-derived CDR1 and CDR2 are SGHRS and YFSETQ. Trimming cost V 2 bases and J 5 bases; bases outside gene matches: 7. This CDR3 spans 16 amino acids.

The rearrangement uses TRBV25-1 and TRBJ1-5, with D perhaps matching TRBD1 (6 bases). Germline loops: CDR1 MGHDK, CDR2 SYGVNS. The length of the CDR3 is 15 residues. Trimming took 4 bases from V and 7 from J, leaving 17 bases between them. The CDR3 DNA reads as TGTGCCAGCAGTGGGGGGGGCCAGATAGCCCAGCCCCAGCATTTT. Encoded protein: CASSGGGQIAQPQHF.

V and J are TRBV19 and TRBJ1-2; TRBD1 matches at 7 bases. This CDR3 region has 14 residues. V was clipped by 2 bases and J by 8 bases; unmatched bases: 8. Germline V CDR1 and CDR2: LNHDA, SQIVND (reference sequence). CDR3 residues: CASSIQGQMGGYTF. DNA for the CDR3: TGTGCCAGTAGTATACAGGGACAGATGGGAGGCTACACCTTC. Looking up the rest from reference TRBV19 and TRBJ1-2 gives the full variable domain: DGGITQSPKYLFRKEGQNVTLSCEQNLNHDAMYWYRQDPGQGLRLIYYSQIVNDFQKGDIAEGYSVSREKKESFPLTVTSAQKNPTAFYLCASSIQGQMGGYTFGSGTRLTVV.

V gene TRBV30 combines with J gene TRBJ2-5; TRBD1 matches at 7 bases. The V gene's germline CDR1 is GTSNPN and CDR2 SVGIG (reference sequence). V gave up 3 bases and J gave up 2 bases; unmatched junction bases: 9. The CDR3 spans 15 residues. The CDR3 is CAWSLMGQLQETQYF. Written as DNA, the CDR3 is TGTGCCTGGAGCCTAATGGGACAGCTTCAAGAGACCCAGTACTTC.

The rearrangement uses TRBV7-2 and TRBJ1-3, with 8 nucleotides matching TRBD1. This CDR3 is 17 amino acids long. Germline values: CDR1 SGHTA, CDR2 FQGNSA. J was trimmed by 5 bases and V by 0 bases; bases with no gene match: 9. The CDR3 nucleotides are TGTGCCAGCAGCTTAGCGGGGGAGACAGGGGCTAGAAACACCATATATTTT. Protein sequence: CASSLAGETGARNTIYF.

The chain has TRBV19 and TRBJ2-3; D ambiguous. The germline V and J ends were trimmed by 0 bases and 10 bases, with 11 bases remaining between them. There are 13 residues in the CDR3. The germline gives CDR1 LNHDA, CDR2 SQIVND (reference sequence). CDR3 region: CASSIDTGVAQYF. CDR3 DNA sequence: TGTGCCAGTAGTATAGATACCGGAGTAGCGCAGTATTTT.

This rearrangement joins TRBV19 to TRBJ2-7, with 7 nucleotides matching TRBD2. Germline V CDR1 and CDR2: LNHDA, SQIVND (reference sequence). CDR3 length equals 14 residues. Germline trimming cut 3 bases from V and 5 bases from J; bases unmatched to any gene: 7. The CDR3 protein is CASSIGGRANEQYF. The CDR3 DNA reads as TGTGCCAGTAGTATCGGGGGGAGGGCCAACGAGCAGTACTTC.

CDR3 DNA sequence: TGTGCCAGCAGTGAAGCTGGGCAGGTCAAGTACTTC. It encodes CASSEAGQVKYF. The gene calls are TRBV6-1 and TRBJ2-7; D is undetermined. This CDR3 comprises 12 residues. Germline CDR1 is MNHNS and CDR2 is SASEGT. V lost 0 bases and J lost 11, with 11 bases in between.

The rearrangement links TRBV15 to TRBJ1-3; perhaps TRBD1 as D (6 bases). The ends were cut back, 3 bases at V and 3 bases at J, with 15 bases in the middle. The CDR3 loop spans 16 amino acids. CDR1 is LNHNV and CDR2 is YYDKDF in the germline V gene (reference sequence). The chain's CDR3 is CATSRGEMTGGNTIYF. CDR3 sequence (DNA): TGTGCCACCAGCAGGGGGGAAATGACAGGTGGAAACACCATATATTTT.

The CDR3 spells CASSPRAGVGTEAFF. The CDR3 DNA reads TGTGCCAGCAGCCCCCGGGCAGGGGTAGGAACTGAAGCTTTCTTT. The rearrangement links TRBV7-9 to TRBJ1-1, with TRBD1 as a possible D gene (6 bases). This CDR3 spans 15 amino acids. Trimming pared 5 bases from V and 5 bases from J, leaving 18 bases between. The germline CDR1 and CDR2 sequences are SEHNR and FQNEAQ (reference sequence).

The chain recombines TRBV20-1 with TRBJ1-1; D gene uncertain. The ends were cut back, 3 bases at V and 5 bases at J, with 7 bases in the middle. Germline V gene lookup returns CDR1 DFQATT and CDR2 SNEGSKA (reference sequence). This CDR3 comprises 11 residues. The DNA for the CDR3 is TGCAGTGCTAGGGCGGGGACTGAAGCTTTCTTT. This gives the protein CSARAGTEAFF.

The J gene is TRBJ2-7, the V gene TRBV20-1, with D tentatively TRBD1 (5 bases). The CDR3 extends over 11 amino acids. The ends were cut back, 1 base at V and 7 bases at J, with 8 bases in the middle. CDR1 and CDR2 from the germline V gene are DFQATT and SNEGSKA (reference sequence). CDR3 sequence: CSARVGEEQYF. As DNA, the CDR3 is TGCAGTGCTAGAGTAGGGGAAGAGCAGTACTTC.

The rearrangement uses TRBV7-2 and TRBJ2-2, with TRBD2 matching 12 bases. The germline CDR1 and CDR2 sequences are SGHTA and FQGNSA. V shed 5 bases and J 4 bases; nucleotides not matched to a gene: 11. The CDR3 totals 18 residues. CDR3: CASSLKRLAGVSTGELFF. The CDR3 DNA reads TGTGCCAGCAGCCTTAAACGACTAGCGGGAGTAAGCACCGGGGAGCTGTTTTTT.

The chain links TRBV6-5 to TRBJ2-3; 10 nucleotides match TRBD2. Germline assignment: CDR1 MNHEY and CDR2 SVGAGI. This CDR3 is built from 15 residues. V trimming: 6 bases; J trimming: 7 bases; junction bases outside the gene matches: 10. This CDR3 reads CASSSPSGSQHTQYF. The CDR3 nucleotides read TGTGCCAGCAGCTCTCCTAGCGGGAGTCAACATACGCAGTATTTT.

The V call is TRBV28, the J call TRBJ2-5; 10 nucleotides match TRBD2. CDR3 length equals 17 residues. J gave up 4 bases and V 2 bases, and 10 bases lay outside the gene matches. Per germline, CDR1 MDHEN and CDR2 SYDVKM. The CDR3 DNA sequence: TGTGCCAGCAGTTTAGGGATCGGGACTAGCGATAGAGAGACCCAGTACTTC. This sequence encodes CASSLGIGTSDRETQYF. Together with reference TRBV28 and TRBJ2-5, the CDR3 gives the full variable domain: DVKVTQSSRYLVKRTGEKVFLECVQDMDHENMFWYRQDPGLGLRLIYFSYDVKMKEKGDIPEGYSVSREKKERFSLILESASTNQTSMYLCASSLGIGTSDRETQYFGPGTRLLVL.

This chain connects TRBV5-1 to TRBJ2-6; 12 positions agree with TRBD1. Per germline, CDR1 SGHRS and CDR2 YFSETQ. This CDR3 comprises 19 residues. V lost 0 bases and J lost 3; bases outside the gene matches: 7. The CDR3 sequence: CASSLVAGTGGFGANVLTF. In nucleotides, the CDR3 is TGCGCCAGCAGCTTGGTGGCCGGGACAGGGGGCTTTGGGGCCAACGTCCTGACTTTC.

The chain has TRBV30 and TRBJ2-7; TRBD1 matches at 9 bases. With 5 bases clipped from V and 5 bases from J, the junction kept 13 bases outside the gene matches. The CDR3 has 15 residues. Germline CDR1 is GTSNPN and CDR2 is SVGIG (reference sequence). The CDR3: CAWYNPGTGHHEQYF. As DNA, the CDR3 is TGTGCCTGGTACAATCCCGGGACAGGGCATCACGAGCAGTACTTC. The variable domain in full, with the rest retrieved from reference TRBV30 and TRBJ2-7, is SQTIHQWPATLVQPVGSPLSLECTVEGTSNPNLYWYRQAAGRGLQLLFYSVGIGQISSEVPQNLSASRPQDRQFILSSKKLLLSDSGFYLCAWYNPGTGHHEQYFGPGTRLTVT.

The CDR3 DNA sequence: TGTGCCAGCAGTTACGACAGGGGGCAACATGGCTACACCTTC. Protein product: CASSYDRGQHGYTF. The J gene is TRBJ1-2, the V gene TRBV6-6; 10 positions match TRBD1. Unmatched junction bases numbered 3, after V lost 2 bases and J lost 6 bases. The V gene's germline CDR1 is MNHNY and CDR2 SVGAGI (reference sequence). The CDR3 loop spans 14 amino acids.

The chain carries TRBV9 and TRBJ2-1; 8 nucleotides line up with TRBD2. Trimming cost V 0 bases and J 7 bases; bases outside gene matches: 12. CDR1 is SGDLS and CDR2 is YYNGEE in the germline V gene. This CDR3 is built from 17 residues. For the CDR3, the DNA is TGTGCCAGCAGCGTAGCCTCCTCGGCAGCGGGAGTTAATGAGCAGTTCTTC. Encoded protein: CASSVASSAAGVNEQFF.

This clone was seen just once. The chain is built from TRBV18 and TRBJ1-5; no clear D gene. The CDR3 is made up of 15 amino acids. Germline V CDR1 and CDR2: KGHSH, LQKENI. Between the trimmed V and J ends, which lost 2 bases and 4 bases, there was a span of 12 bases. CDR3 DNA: TGTGCCAGCTCACCAACGGGAACGGGGAATCAGCCCCAGCATTTT. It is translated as CASSPTGTGNQPQHF.

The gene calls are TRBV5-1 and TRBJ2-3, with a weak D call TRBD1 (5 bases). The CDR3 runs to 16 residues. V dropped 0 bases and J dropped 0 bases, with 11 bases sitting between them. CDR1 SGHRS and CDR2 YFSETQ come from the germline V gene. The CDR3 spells CASSLGAGWSTDTQYF. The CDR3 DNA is TGCGCCAGCAGCTTGGGGGCAGGGTGGAGCACAGATACGCAGTATTTT.

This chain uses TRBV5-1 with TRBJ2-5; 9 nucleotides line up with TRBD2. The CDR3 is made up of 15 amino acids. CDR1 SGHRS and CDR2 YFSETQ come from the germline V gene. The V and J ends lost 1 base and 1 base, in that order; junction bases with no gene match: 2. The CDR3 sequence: CASSLSGRSQETQYF. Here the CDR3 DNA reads TGCGCCAGCAGCTTGAGCGGGAGGTCCCAAGAGACCCAGTACTTC.

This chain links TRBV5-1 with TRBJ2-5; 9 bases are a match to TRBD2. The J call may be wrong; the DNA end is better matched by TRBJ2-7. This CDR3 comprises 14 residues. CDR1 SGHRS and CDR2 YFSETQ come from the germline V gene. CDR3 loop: CASSLATSGYEQYF. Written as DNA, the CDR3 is TGCGCCAGCAGCTTGGCGACTAGCGGCTACGAGCAGTACTTC.

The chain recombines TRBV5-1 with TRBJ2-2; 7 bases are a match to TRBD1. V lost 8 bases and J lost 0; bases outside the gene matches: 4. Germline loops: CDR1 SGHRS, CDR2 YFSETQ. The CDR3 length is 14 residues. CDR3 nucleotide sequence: TGCGCCAGTAAGGGACAGACGAACACCGGGGAGCTGTTTTTT. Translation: CASKGQTNTGELFF.

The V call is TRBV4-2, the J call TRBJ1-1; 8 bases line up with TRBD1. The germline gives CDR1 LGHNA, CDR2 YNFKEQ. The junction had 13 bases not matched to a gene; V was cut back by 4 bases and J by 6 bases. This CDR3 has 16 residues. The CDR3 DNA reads TGTGCCAGCAGCCCCCCATTAGGACAGGGAAACTCTGAAGCTTTCTTT. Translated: CASSPPLGQGNSEAFF.

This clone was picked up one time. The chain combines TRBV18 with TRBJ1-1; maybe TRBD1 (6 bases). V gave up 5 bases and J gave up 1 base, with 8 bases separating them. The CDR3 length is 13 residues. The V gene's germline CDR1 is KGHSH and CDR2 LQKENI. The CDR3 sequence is CASSATGNTEAFF. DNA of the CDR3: TGTGCCAGCTCAGCGACAGGGAACACTGAAGCTTTCTTT.

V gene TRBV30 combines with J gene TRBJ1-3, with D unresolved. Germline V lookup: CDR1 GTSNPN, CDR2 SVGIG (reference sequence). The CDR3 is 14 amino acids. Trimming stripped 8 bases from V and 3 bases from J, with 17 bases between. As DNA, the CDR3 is TGTGCCCGTGTGTCAGGCACTTATGGAAACACCATATATTTT. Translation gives CARVSGTYGNTIYF.

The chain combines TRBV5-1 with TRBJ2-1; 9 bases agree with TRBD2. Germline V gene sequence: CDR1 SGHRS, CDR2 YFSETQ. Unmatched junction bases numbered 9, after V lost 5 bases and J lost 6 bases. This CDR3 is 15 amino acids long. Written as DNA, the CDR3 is TGCGCCAGCAGAGGTGGGAGACTAGCGGCCAATGAGCAGTTCTTC. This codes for CASRGGRLAANEQFF.